The present entry profiles one TCR beta chain with its context. This sample was included in a study of shared clonotypes between healthy human individuals. V gave up 0 bases and J gave up 5 bases, with 13 bases separating them. CDR1 is SGHDN and CDR2 is FVKESK in the germline V gene. This CDR3 contains 15 residues. Template for every sorted-subset replicate PCR totaled 150 to 250 ng DNA, approximately 30,000 T cell genomes. Assay: immunoSEQ multiplex PCR; the TCRdb copy retains only in-frame clones and omits some. Of roughly 1.5 million clones in the sample, 95% to 99% were seen once. The sequenced sample was naive CD4+ T cells sorted from blood. Documented subset: CD45RA+ positively selected. This sequence originates from a man under 40 in good health. V and J are TRBV14 and TRBJ2-5; D remains ambiguous. The CDR3 DNA sequence: TGTGCCAGCAGCCAAGAACGTAGATTCGGCGAGACCCAGTACTTC. It encodes CASSQERRFGETQYF.